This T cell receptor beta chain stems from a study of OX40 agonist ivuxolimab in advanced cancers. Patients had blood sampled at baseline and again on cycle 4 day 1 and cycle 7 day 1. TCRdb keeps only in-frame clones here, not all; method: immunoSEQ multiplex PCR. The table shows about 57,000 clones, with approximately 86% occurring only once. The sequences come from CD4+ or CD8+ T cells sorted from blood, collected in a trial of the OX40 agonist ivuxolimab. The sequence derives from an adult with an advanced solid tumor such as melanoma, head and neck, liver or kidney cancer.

CDR3 residues: CASSSIGGGTPFF. CDR3 sequence (DNA): TGTGCCAGCAGCTCGATCGGGGGAGGGACACCGTTCTTC. The rearrangement uses TRBV11-2 and TRBJ2-1; a possible D gene is TRBD2 (7 bases). The CDR3 covers 13 residues. The V gene's germline CDR1 is SGHAT and CDR2 FQNNGV. V was shortened by 4 bases and J by 15 bases, with 19 bases between the two germline ends.